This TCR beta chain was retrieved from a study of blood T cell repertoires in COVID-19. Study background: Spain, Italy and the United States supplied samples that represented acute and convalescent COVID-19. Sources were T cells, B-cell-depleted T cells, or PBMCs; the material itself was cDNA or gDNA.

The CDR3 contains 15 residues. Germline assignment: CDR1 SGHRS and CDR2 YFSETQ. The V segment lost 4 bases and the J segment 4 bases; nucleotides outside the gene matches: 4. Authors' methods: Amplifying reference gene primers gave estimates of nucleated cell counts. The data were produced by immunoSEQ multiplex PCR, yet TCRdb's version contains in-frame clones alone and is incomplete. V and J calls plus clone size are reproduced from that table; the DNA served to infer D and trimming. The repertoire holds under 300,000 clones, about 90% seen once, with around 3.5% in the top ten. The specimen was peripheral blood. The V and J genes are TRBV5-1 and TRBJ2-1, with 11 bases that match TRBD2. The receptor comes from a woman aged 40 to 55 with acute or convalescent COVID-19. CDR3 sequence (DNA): TGCGCCAGCAGCCCCCCTAGCGGGGGGTACAATGAGCAGTTCTTC. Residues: CASSPPSGGYNEQFF. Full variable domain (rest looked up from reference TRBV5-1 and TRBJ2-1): KAGVTQTPRYLIKTRGQQVTLSCSPISGHRSVSWYQQTPGQGLQFLFEYFSETQRNKGNFPGRFSGRQFSNSRSEMNVSTLELGDSALYLCASSPPSGGYNEQFFGPGTRLTVL.